This T cell receptor beta chain stems from a study of post-analysis software for immune sequencing data. Study-level findings and limits: Higher frequency in patients than in controls was seen for roughly five TRBV segments, with TRBV5-6, TRBV5-1 and TRBV20-1 among them. Controls' normalized Chao1 diversity significantly exceeded that of multiple sclerosis patients.

Trimming cost V 0 bases and J 3 bases; bases outside gene matches: 8. The CDR3 runs 17 residues. CDR1 LNHNV and CDR2 YYDKDF come from the germline V gene (reference sequence). Notes on this clonotype: What it binds is unknown.

cDNA libraries of TCR beta carried unique molecular identifiers. With about 0.9 to 11 million T cells as the source, approximately 450,000 cDNA molecules resulted. TCRdb re-called the PCR reads through MiXCR, storing one row per CDR3 protein. The sample contains about 680,000 distinct CDR3 sequences, 55% to 60% of which appear only once. This sequence was found in a girl aged 2 to 9 with multiple sclerosis. The material sequenced was blood. The chain links TRBV15 to TRBJ2-3; the match to TRBD1 covers 8 bases. The CDR3 loop is CATSRDLTRGRTDTQYF. CDR3 DNA: TGTGCCACCAGCAGAGATCTTACCAGGGGGCGTACAGATACGCAGTATTTT.